The present T cell receptor beta chain was sequenced within a study of blood T cell repertoires in COVID-19. Study-wide background: PBMCs, B-cell-depleted T cells, or T cells were the source of the cDNA or gDNA that made up the material.

Across about two dozen US areas, participants ranged in age from roughly 18 to 95 years. Clinical history as reported by participants underpinned cohort assignment. This CDR3 has 12 residues. V lost 3 bases, J lost 11 bases, and 5 bases stayed unmatched. Per germline, CDR1 SGHRS and CDR2 YFSETQ. The assay was immunoSEQ multiplex PCR, and TCRdb's table has in-frame clones only and misses some. This sample yields 150,000 to 200,000 clones, of which 65% to 85% are seen a single time; 4.5% to 7.5% belongs to the top ten. The receptor was isolated from a man aged 35-49 years who had recovered from COVID-19. V and J are TRBV5-1 and TRBJ1-2, with 9 bases lining up with TRBD1. The sequencing input was PBMCs or T cells enriched from blood (not recorded which). The DNA of the CDR3 is TGCGCCAGCAGCTCGGGGACAGGGAATTACACCTTC. This codes for CASSSGTGNYTF.